The T cell receptor (beta chain) under discussion was sequenced for a study of PD-1 blockade in classical Hodgkin lymphoma. As to time point: newly diagnosed, previously untreated cHL patient sample. Using immunoSEQ multiplex PCR, the repertoire was profiled, and TCRdb retains in-frame clones only, with some absent. This table holds under 80,000 clones, 93% found once. Germline CDR1 reads SGHDT; CDR2 reads YYEEEE. The CDR3 runs 17 residues. V gave up 4 bases and J gave up 4 bases, with 20 bases separating them. The receptor comes from a human donor with classical Hodgkin lymphoma. This sequence joins TRBV5-6 and TRBJ2-2, with D maybe TRBD2 (5 bases). The sample was peripheral blood mononuclear cells (PBMCs). CDR3 in amino acids: CASSPPGRARATGELFF. For the CDR3, the DNA is TGTGCCAGCAGCCCTCCTGGGCGGGCTCGGGCCACCGGGGAGCTGTTTTTT.